These T cell receptor beta chains were read from a single sample in a study of OX40 agonist ivuxolimab in advanced cancers. The method was immunoSEQ multiplex PCR; TCRdb's version includes in-frame clones alone and lacks a portion of them. The sample lists about 91,000 clones; roughly nine tenths were seen once. This sample comprised CD4+ or CD8+ T cells sorted from blood, obtained in a trial of the OX40 agonist ivuxolimab. Receptors originate from an adult with an advanced solid tumor such as melanoma, head and neck, liver or kidney cancer. CDR3s include the opening cysteine and the closing phenylalanine or tryptophan. The D gene is left open where the match is weak. A clone size is listed for some rows: how often the clone was seen (once, few, many), or a class if it is expanded.

size | J | D | V | CDR3 | DNA
many | TRBJ1-4 | - | TRBV6-1 | CASREIGGEKLFF | TGTGCCAGCAGGGAGATTGGGGGTGAAAAACTGTTTTTT
- | TRBJ2-2 | - | TRBV7-2 | CASSWETGRAGELFF | TGTGCCAGCAGCTGGGAGACAGGGAGGGCCGGGGAGCTGTTTTTT
- | TRBJ2-2 | - | TRBV5-1 | CASSWRILGPGELFF | TGCGCCAGCAGCTGGAGGATCTTAGGCCCCGGGGAGCTGTTTTTT
few | TRBJ1-4 | TRBD1 | TRBV5-4 | CASSLVNTGGGGEKLFF | TGTGCCAGCAGCTTGGTCAATACAGGGGGCGGTGGGGAAAAACTGTTTTTT
- | TRBJ1-1 | - | TRBV5-1 | CASSLEGRATEAFF | TGCGCCAGCAGCTTGGAAGGCAGGGCGACTGAAGCTTTCTTT
- | TRBJ2-7 | - | TRBV11-3 | CASSPAFGGEQYF | TGTGCCAGCAGCCCCGCCTTCGGCGGGGAGCAGTACTTC
- | TRBJ2-5 | - | TRBV2 | CASSEISGGLGTQYF | TGTGCCAGCAGTGAAATTAGTGGGGGGCTTGGGACCCAGTACTTC
- | TRBJ2-7 | - | TRBV5-1 | CASSLQGPEYEQYF | TGCGCCAGCAGCTTGCAAGGACCGGAATACGAGCAGTACTTC
- | TRBJ2-5 | - | TRBV2 | CASSGVGGGDQETQYF | TGTGCCAGCAGTGGGGTTGGAGGGGGGGATCAAGAGACCCAGTACTTC
- | TRBJ2-7 | TRBD1 | TRBV6-1 | CASSAGTGRVEQYF | TGTGCCAGCAGTGCTGGGACAGGGCGGGTCGAGCAGTACTTC
- | TRBJ2-7 | - | TRBV6-5 | CASSYSKGRNTDEQYF | TGTGCCAGCAGTTACTCGAAAGGCCGGAATACCGACGAGCAGTACTTC
- | TRBJ2-7 | - | TRBV11-2 | CASSPQLGAGSYEQYF | TGTGCCAGCAGCCCCCAATTGGGGGCGGGCTCCTACGAGCAGTACTTC
once | TRBJ1-1 | - | TRBV6-5 | CASSPIVGTEAFF | TGTGCCAGCAGTCCTATAGTGGGCACTGAAGCTTTCTTT
- | TRBJ1-1 | - | TRBV11-1 | CASSLLGQTNTEAFF | TGTGCCAGCAGCTTATTGGGACAAACGAACACTGAAGCTTTCTTT
once | TRBJ1-2 | - | TRBV5-6 | CASLPSPGRSNYGYTF | TGTGCCAGCCTACCCTCTCCGGGACGGTCAAACTATGGCTACACCTTC
once | TRBJ2-1 | - | TRBV18 | CASSPGTPRNEQFF | TGTGCCAGCTCACCAGGTACACCTCGCAATGAGCAGTTCTTC
- | TRBJ2-2 | - | TRBV5-1 | CASSLRQSLNTGELFF | TGCGCCAGCAGCTTGAGGCAGTCATTGAACACCGGGGAGCTGTTTTTT
- | TRBJ1-2 | - | TRBV11-2 | CASSLGGQNYGYTF | TGTGCCAGCAGCTTAGGAGGACAGAACTATGGCTACACCTTC
- | TRBJ1-1 | - | TRBV18 | CASSPIRTDTEAFF | TGTGCCAGCTCCCCAATAAGGACGGACACTGAAGCTTTCTTT
- | TRBJ2-5 | - | TRBV5-6 | CASSSEGQETQYF | TGTGCCAGCAGCTCCGAGGGACAAGAGACCCAGTACTTC
- | TRBJ1-1 | - | TRBV7-9 | CASSSFGPRNTEAFF | TGTGCCAGCAGCTCTTTTGGACCGAGGAACACTGAAGCTTTCTTT
- | TRBJ1-4 | - | TRBV5-6 | CASSLAGDNGEKLFF | TGTGCCAGCAGCTTGGCAGGGGACAACGGTGAAAAACTGTTTTTT
- | TRBJ1-3 | - | TRBV5-6 | CASSLAYSGNTIYF | TGTGCCAGCAGCTTGGCCTACTCTGGAAACACCATATATTTT
- | TRBJ1-1 | TRBD1 | TRBV12-5 | CASGPRQGMNTEAFF | TGTGCTAGTGGTCCCCGACAGGGTATGAACACTGAAGCTTTCTTT
- | TRBJ2-5 | - | TRBV5-1 | CASSAGTDQETQYF | TGCGCCAGCAGCGCCGGGACGGACCAAGAGACCCAGTACTTC
- | TRBJ1-1 | - | TRBV11-2 | CASSSPNRDTEAFF | TGTGCCAGCAGCTCGCCCAACCGGGACACTGAAGCTTTCTTT
- | TRBJ2-7 | - | TRBV6-1 | CASSDSGRYYEQYF | TGTGCCAGCAGTGATTCGGGCAGATACTACGAGCAGTACTTC
once | TRBJ1-6 | - | TRBV7-2 | CASSLGRSPYNSPLHF | TGTGCCAGCAGCTTAGGTAGAAGCCCCTATAATTCACCCCTCCACTTT
- | TRBJ2-1 | - | TRBV6-1 | CASEGGSYNEQFF | TGTGCCAGCGAAGGGGGCTCCTACAATGAGCAGTTCTTC
once | TRBJ2-5 | - | TRBV18 | CASSPPEETQYF | TGTGCCAGCTCACCACCTGAAGAGACCCAGTACTTC
- | TRBJ1-1 | TRBD1 | TRBV18 | CASSPPLTGTKAFF | TGTGCCAGCTCACCACCGTTGACAGGGACAAAAGCTTTCTTT
few | TRBJ2-5 | - | TRBV25-1 | CASSEHFRVEETQYF | TGTGCCAGCAGTGAACACTTCCGAGTGGAAGAGACCCAGTACTTC
- | TRBJ2-4 | - | TRBV7-8 | CASSPSGGAKNIQYF | TGTGCCAGCAGCCCTAGTGGGGGAGCCAAAAACATTCAGTACTTC
- | TRBJ2-5 | - | TRBV9 | CASSVGWDQETQYF | TGTGCCAGCAGCGTAGGATGGGATCAAGAGACCCAGTACTTC
- | TRBJ2-1 | - | TRBV11-3 | CASSLETSTSGGNEQFF | TGTGCCAGCAGCTTAGAAACCTCTACTAGTGGGGGCAATGAGCAGTTCTTC
- | TRBJ2-3 | - | TRBV6-5 | CASSDISSTDTQYF | TGTGCCAGCAGTGACATCTCAAGCACAGATACGCAGTATTTT
- | TRBJ1-3 | - | TRBV11-3 | CASSSSGTNSGNTIYF | TGTGCCAGCAGCTCATCCGGGACGAATTCTGGAAACACCATATATTTT
- | TRBJ2-5 | - | TRBV27 | CASSLMGTQETQYF | TGTGCCAGCAGTTTAATGGGGACCCAAGAGACCCAGTACTTC
- | TRBJ1-2 | TRBD1 | TRBV4-1 | CASSHPGQPYGYTF | TGCGCCAGCAGCCATCCGGGACAGCCATATGGCTACACCTTC
- | TRBJ2-7 | TRBD1 | TRBV18 | CASSPRTGGSYEQYF | TGTGCCAGCTCACCACGGACAGGGGGCTCCTACGAGCAGTACTTC
- | TRBJ1-2 | TRBD1 | TRBV11-3 | CASSTRTGSGYTF | TGTGCCAGCAGCACCCGGACAGGTAGCGGCTACACCTTC
- | TRBJ2-7 | - | TRBV11-2 | CASSLAGTNEQYF | TGTGCCAGCAGCTTGGCCGGGACAAACGAGCAGTACTTC
- | TRBJ2-3 | - | TRBV29-1 | CIAQGLGPDTQYF | TGCATCGCCCAGGGACTTGGGCCAGATACGCAGTATTTT
- | TRBJ2-1 | - | TRBV7-9 | CASSPGAALSYEQFF | TGTGCCAGCAGCCCCGGAGCCGCTCTAAGCTATGAGCAGTTCTTC
- | TRBJ1-5 | TRBD1 | TRBV15 | CATSGRGLGNQPQHF | TGTGCCACCAGCGGCAGGGGGCTCGGCAATCAGCCCCAGCATTTT
- | TRBJ1-4 | - | TRBV12-5 | CASGFGGNEKLFF | TGTGCTAGTGGTTTCGGGGGGAATGAAAAACTGTTTTTT
- | TRBJ2-3 | - | TRBV4-2 | CASSQPLGGNTDTQYF | TGTGCCAGCAGCCAGCCCCTGGGGGGTAACACAGATACGCAGTATTTT
- | TRBJ1-1 | - | TRBV19 | CASSLDTEAFF | TGTGCCAGTAGTTTGGACACTGAAGCTTTCTTT
- | TRBJ2-5 | - | TRBV6-1 | CASSVTAQETQYF | TGTGCCAGCAGTGTGACAGCTCAAGAGACCCAGTACTTC